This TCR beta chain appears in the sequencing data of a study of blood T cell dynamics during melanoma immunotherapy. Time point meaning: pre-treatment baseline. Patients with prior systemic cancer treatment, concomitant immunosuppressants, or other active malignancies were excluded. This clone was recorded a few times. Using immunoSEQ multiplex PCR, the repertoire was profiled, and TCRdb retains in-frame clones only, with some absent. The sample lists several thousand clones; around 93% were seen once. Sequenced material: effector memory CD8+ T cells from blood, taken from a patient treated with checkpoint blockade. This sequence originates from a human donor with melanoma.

CDR3 sequence reads: CAWSPGTEPQHF. CDR3 DNA: TGTGCCTGGAGTCCTGGGACAGAGCCCCAGCATTTT. The V and J genes are TRBV30 and TRBJ1-5; 7 positions agree with TRBD1. With 2 bases clipped from V and 8 bases from J, the junction kept 3 bases outside the gene matches. The V gene's germline CDR1 is GTSNPN and CDR2 SVGIG (reference sequence). The CDR3 is 12 amino acids.